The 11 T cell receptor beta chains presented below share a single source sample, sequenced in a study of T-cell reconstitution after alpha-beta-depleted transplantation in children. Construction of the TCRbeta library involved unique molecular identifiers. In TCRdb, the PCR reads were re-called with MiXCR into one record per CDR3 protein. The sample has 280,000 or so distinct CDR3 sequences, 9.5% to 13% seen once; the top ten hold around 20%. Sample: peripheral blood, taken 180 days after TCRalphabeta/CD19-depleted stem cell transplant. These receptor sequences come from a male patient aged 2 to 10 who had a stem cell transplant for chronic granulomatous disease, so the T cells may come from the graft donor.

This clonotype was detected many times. DNA of the CDR3: TGTGCCAGCAGTCCAAGACAGGGGCGTCAGCCCCAGCATTTT. Its translation is CASSPRQGRQPQHF. The chain employs TRBV27 and TRBJ1-5, with TRBD1 identical over 8 bases. Germline V gene data show CDR1 as MNHEY and CDR2 as SMNVEV (reference sequence). Germline trimming cut 5 bases from V and 6 bases from J; bases unmatched to any gene: 6. The CDR3 loop spans 14 amino acids.

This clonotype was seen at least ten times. In nucleotides, the CDR3 is TGCAGCGTTGAAGATGCAGGGTCCCACGAGCAGTACTTC. This sequence encodes CSVEDAGSHEQYF. The chain links TRBV29-1 to TRBJ2-7; possible D gene TRBD1, 5 bases. V lost 0 bases, J lost 5 bases, and 11 bases lay in between. Germline CDR1 and CDR2: SQVTM and ANQGSEA. The CDR3 has 13 amino acids.

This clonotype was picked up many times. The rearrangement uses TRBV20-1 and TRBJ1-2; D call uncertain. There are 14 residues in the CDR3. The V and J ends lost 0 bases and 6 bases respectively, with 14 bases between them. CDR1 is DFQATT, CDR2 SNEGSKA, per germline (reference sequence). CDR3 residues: CSARDQDSRHGYTF. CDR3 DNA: TGCAGTGCTAGAGATCAAGACTCAAGGCATGGCTACACCTTC.

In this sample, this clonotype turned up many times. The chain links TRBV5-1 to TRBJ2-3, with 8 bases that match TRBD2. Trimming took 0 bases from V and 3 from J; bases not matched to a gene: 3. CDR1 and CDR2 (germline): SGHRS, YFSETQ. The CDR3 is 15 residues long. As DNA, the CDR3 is TGCGCCAGCAGCTTGGCTGCTAGCGGGACAGATACGCAGTATTTT. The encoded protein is CASSLAASGTDTQYF. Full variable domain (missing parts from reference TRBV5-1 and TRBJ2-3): KAGVTQTPRYLIKTRGQQVTLSCSPISGHRSVSWYQQTPGQGLQFLFEYFSETQRNKGNFPGRFSGRQFSNSRSEMNVSTLELGDSALYLCASSLAASGTDTQYFGPGTRLTVL.

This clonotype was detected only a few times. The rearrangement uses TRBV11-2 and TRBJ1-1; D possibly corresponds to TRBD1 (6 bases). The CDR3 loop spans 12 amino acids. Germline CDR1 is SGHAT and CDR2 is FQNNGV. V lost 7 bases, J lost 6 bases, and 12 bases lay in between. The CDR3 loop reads CASNKQGAEAFF. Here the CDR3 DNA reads TGTGCCAGCAACAAACAGGGTGCTGAAGCTTTCTTT.

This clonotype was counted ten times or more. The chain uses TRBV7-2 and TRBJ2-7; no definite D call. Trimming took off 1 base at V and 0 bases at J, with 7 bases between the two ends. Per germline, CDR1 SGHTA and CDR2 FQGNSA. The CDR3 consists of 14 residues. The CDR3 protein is CASSLVWGSYEQYF. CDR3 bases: TGTGCCAGCAGCTTAGTGTGGGGCTCCTACGAGCAGTACTTC.

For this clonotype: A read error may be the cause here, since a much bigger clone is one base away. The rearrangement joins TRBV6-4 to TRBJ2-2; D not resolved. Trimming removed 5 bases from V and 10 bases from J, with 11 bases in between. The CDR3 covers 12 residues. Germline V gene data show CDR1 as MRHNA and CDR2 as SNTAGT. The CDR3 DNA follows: TGTGCCAGCAGTTCCCAACACGAGGAGCTGTTTTTT. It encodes CASSSQHEELFF.

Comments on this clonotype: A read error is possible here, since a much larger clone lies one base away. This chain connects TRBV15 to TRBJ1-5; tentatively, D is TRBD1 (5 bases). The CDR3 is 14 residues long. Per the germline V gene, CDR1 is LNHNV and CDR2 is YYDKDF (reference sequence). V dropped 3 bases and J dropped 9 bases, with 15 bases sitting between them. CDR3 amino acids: CATSRRGPDRPQHF. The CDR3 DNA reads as TGTGCCACCAGCAGGAGGGGACCAGATCGGCCCCAGCATTTT.

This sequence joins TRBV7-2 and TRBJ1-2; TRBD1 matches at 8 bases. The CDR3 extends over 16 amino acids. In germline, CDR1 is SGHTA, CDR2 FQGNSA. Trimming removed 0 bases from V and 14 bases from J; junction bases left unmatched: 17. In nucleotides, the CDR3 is TGTGCCAGCAGCTTAGCCTTACCATGGACAGGGCAGGGGAAGACCTTC. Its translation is CASSLALPWTGQGKTF.

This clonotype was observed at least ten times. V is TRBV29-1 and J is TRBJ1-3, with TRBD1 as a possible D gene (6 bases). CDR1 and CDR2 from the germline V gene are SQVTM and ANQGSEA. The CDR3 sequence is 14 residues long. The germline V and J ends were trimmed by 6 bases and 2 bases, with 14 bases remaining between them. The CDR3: CSVLQRGTGNTIYF. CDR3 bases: TGCAGCGTCCTCCAAAGGGGGACTGGAAACACCATATATTTT.

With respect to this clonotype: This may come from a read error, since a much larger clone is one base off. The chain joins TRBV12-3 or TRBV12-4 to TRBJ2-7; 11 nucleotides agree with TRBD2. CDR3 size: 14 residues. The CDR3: CVSGIAGGPGEQYF. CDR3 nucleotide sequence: TGTGTCAGCGGGATAGCGGGGGGGCCTGGCGAGCAGTACTTC.